Listed here are 27 T cell receptor beta chains from one sample, sequenced in a study of cytomegalovirus exposure and HLA in healthy donors. The PCR was carried out with 60 Vbeta primers and 13 Jbeta primers. Measured with immunoSEQ multiplex PCR; TCRdb has only the in-frame clones, and not every one. The profile shows about 65,000 clones, approximately 78% of them singletons. The specimen sequenced was PBMCs. These receptors originate from a girl aged 10-17 years in good health and CMV-seropositive.

The table lists this clone with a few counts. The chain recombines TRBV18 with TRBJ1-2; TRBD1 agrees at 7 bases. CDR1 and CDR2 from the germline V gene are KGHSH and LQKENI. After removal of 2 bases from V and 1 base from J, the junction contained 7 bases not matched to a gene. The CDR3 has 16 residues. CDR3 DNA: TGTGCCAGCTCACCATTCGGCGGACAGGTTAACTATGGCTACACCTTC. Translated, it gives CASSPFGGQVNYGYTF.

This chain links TRBV30 with TRBJ1-1; 8 bases fit TRBD1. The CDR3 contains 18 residues. The germline V gene has CDR1 GTSNPN and CDR2 SVGIG (reference sequence). V shed 2 bases and J 2 bases; nucleotides not matched to a gene: 16. Here the CDR3 DNA reads TGTGCCTGGAGTTTGGGTGCGGTGGACAGGGATATTAACACTGAAGCTTTCTTT. Its translation: CAWSLGAVDRDINTEAFF.

V gene TRBV7-9 combines with J gene TRBJ1-6, with D hard to call. The CDR3 has 13 amino acids. Per the germline V gene, CDR1 is SEHNR and CDR2 is FQNEAQ (reference sequence). Trimming took off 0 bases at V and 7 bases at J, with 4 bases between the two ends. DNA of the CDR3: TGTGCCAGCAGCTTAGCGCAGAATTCACCCCTCCACTTT. It translates to CASSLAQNSPLHF.

In this sample, this clone turned up once. The rearrangement uses TRBV6-1 and TRBJ1-4, with a tentative D call TRBD1 (5 bases). The V gene's germline CDR1 is MNHNS and CDR2 SASEGT. The CDR3 loop spans 13 amino acids. Trimming took 3 bases from V and 8 from J, leaving 10 bases between them. The CDR3 sequence is CASSDRVKEKLFF. The CDR3, as DNA: TGTGCCAGCAGTGACAGGGTTAAAGAAAAACTGTTTTTT.

This clone was seen only once. The rearrangement uses TRBV10-3 and TRBJ1-1; D remains ambiguous. Per the germline V gene, CDR1 is ENHRY and CDR2 is SYGVKD. The CDR3 is 14 residues long. The germline V and J ends were trimmed by 0 bases and 7 bases, with 12 bases remaining between them. CDR3 nucleotide sequence: TGTGCCATCAGTGAGTCGCGGGAAGTAGGTGAAGCTTTCTTT. Translated: CAISESREVGEAFF.

CDR3 bases: TGTGCCAGCAGGTCGGGGGGGAAGAGCTCCTACGAGCAGTACTTC. This codes for CASRSGGKSSYEQYF. The gene calls are TRBV6-5 and TRBJ2-7; 8 bases line up with TRBD2. This CDR3 has 15 amino acids. V shed 6 bases and J 0 bases; nucleotides not matched to a gene: 7. CDR1 and CDR2 (germline): MNHEY, SVGAGI.

The chain combines TRBV30 with TRBJ1-2; maybe TRBD1 (6 bases). Germline CDR1 is GTSNPN and CDR2 is SVGIG (reference sequence). V lost 4 bases and J lost 6, with 12 bases in between. The CDR3 is made up of 12 amino acids. The CDR3 region is CAWTSDRHGYTF. CDR3 DNA sequence: TGTGCCTGGACTTCCGACAGGCATGGCTACACCTTC. The full variable domain, its missing parts supplied by reference TRBV30 and TRBJ1-2, is SQTIHQWPATLVQPVGSPLSLECTVEGTSNPNLYWYRQAAGRGLQLLFYSVGIGQISSEVPQNLSASRPQDRQFILSSKKLLLSDSGFYLCAWTSDRHGYTFGSGTRLTVV.

The CDR3: CAWSMDRPSNTEAFF. CDR3 nucleotides: TGTGCCTGGAGTATGGACAGGCCGTCGAACACTGAAGCTTTCTTT. The V gene is TRBV30, the J gene TRBJ1-1; TRBD1 aligns across 7 bases. Germline V gene sequence: CDR1 GTSNPN, CDR2 SVGIG (reference sequence). V was clipped by 2 bases and J by 1 base; unmatched bases: 7. The CDR3 covers 15 residues.

The CDR3 DNA reads TGTGCCAGCAGCCCCGGGACAGGGGGCGCCCAGCCCCAGCATTTT. Amino acid sequence: CASSPGTGGAQPQHF. The rearrangement links TRBV7-8 to TRBJ1-5, with 12 bases fitting TRBD1. V lost 5 bases and J lost 7; bases outside the gene matches: 6. This CDR3 spans 15 amino acids. Germline CDR1 is SGHVS and CDR2 is FQNEAQ.

This sequence joins TRBV30 and TRBJ2-2; TRBD1 might be the D (6 bases). The germline CDR1 and CDR2 sequences are GTSNPN and SVGIG (reference sequence). Trimming shortened V by 1 base and J by 4 bases, and 10 bases separated the two germline ends. The CDR3 spans 14 residues. The CDR3 loop reads CAWSGRGITGELFF. The CDR3 DNA follows: TGTGCCTGGAGTGGAAGGGGGATCACCGGGGAGCTGTTTTTT.

The J gene is TRBJ2-6, the V gene TRBV4-2; D is possibly TRBD1 (7 bases). The germline V gene encodes CDR1 LGHNA and CDR2 YNFKEQ. Trimming pared 3 bases from V and 0 bases from J, leaving 15 bases between. This CDR3 contains 18 residues. CDR3 nucleotides: TGTGCCAGCAGCCACCAATCAGGGGGGCGCTCTGGGGCCAACGTCCTGACTTTC. Its translation is CASSHQSGGRSGANVLTF.

The sample holds one count of this clone. This chain connects TRBV19 to TRBJ1-5; 7 nucleotides match TRBD1. Germline V gene lookup returns CDR1 LNHDA and CDR2 SQIVND (reference sequence). V dropped 5 bases and J dropped 3; count of bases not matched to a gene: 10. The CDR3 runs 16 residues. CDR3 coding DNA: TGTGCCAGTAGTGGCCCGGGACAGCTTTACAATCAGCCCCAGCATTTT. Translation: CASSGPGQLYNQPQHF.

Written as DNA, the CDR3 is TGTGCCTGGAGTGATGGGGCGCCGTACAATGAGCAGTTCTTC. Protein sequence: CAWSDGAPYNEQFF. The chain links TRBV30 to TRBJ2-1, with D possibly being TRBD1 (5 bases). The CDR3 loop spans 14 amino acids. Trimming took off 1 base at V and 4 bases at J, with 11 bases between the two ends. Germline V gene lookup returns CDR1 GTSNPN and CDR2 SVGIG (reference sequence).

The rearrangement links TRBV5-1 to TRBJ2-1; no firm D call. The ends were cut back, 8 bases at V and 0 bases at J, with 15 bases in the middle. The CDR3 is made up of 15 amino acids. CDR1 and CDR2 (germline): SGHRS, YFSETQ. The CDR3 here is CASRMGLGSYNEQFF. CDR3 sequence (DNA): TGCGCCAGTAGAATGGGCCTGGGCTCCTACAATGAGCAGTTCTTC. Combining the CDR3 with reference TRBV5-1 and TRBJ2-1 gives the whole variable domain KAGVTQTPRYLIKTRGQQVTLSCSPISGHRSVSWYQQTPGQGLQFLFEYFSETQRNKGNFPGRFSGRQFSNSRSEMNVSTLELGDSALYLCASRMGLGSYNEQFFGPGTRLTVL.

The table lists this clone with a few counts. The CDR3 DNA reads TGTGCCAGCAGTTACACCTACAGGGAGTCACCCCTCCACTTT. Protein sequence: CASSYTYRESPLHF. The V gene is TRBV6-5, the J gene TRBJ1-6; possibly TRBD1 for D (6 bases). CDR1 and CDR2 (germline): MNHEY, SVGAGI. The CDR3 extends over 14 amino acids. Trimming took off 2 bases at V and 10 bases at J, with 12 bases between the two ends.

This clone showed up just a few times. This rearrangement joins TRBV6-1 to TRBJ1-1; perhaps TRBD1 as D (6 bases). CDR1 is MNHNS and CDR2 is SASEGT in the germline V gene. Trimming pared 4 bases from V and 4 bases from J, leaving 19 bases between. This CDR3 is 16 amino acids long. CDR3 sequence: CASSVTITGIGTEAFF. CDR3 DNA: TGTGCCAGCAGTGTCACCATTACAGGGATAGGCACTGAAGCTTTCTTT.

This sequence joins TRBV30 and TRBJ1-4; D perhaps matches TRBD1 (5 bases). The germline V and J ends were trimmed by 0 bases and 7 bases, with 12 bases remaining between them. The CDR3 totals 14 residues. The germline V gene has CDR1 GTSNPN and CDR2 SVGIG (reference sequence). Here the CDR3 DNA reads TGTGCCTGGAGTGTAGGGCAGGGTGGTGAAAAACTGTTTTTT. Its protein is CAWSVGQGGEKLFF. Complete variable domain (other parts from reference TRBV30 and TRBJ1-4): SQTIHQWPATLVQPVGSPLSLECTVEGTSNPNLYWYRQAAGRGLQLLFYSVGIGQISSEVPQNLSASRPQDRQFILSSKKLLLSDSGFYLCAWSVGQGGEKLFFGSGTQLSVL.

This clone was seen only once. The chain has TRBV29-1 and TRBJ2-3; a weak D match, TRBD2 (7 bases). The CDR3 is 15 amino acids. The germline V gene has CDR1 SQVTM and CDR2 ANQGSEA. DNA for the CDR3: TGCGTGGGGTCGTCAATGGGCGGGGGCGGTGGTACGCAGTATTTT. This gives the protein CVGSSMGGGGGTQYF.

The chain links TRBV19 to TRBJ2-3; D is perhaps TRBD1 (6 bases). V lost 10 bases and J lost 1, with 18 bases in between. Germline V CDR1 and CDR2: LNHDA, SQIVND (reference sequence). The CDR3 has 15 amino acids. The CDR3: CATGRAGVGTDTQYF. As DNA, the CDR3 is TGTGCCACTGGCCGGGCAGGGGTGGGCACAGATACGCAGTATTTT. The entire variable domain, with the rest obtained from reference TRBV19 and TRBJ2-3, is as follows: DGGITQSPKYLFRKEGQNVTLSCEQNLNHDAMYWYRQDPGQGLRLIYYSQIVNDFQKGDIAEGYSVSREKKESFPLTVTSAQKNPTAFYLCATGRAGVGTDTQYFGPGTRLTVL.

The rearrangement uses TRBV25-1 and TRBJ1-2, with a possible D match to TRBD1 (5 bases). The CDR3 has 13 amino acids. Germline V CDR1 and CDR2: MGHDK, SYGVNS. Trimming removed 8 bases from V and 7 bases from J, with 17 bases in between. The CDR3 spells CASLGGLGGGYTF. The CDR3 coding sequence is TGTGCCAGCCTGGGAGGCTTGGGGGGTGGCTACACCTTC.

This clone was seen more than once but under ten times. The rearrangement joins TRBV29-1 to TRBJ2-7, with 10 bases lining up with TRBD2. CDR1 and CDR2 (germline): SQVTM, ANQGSEA. The CDR3 has 15 residues. Trimming at V came to 0 bases and at J to 7 bases, leaving 9 bases not matched to a gene. CDR3 sequence: CSVEESSGGRTEQYF. CDR3 sequence (DNA): TGCAGCGTTGAAGAATCTAGCGGGGGCCGCACGGAGCAGTACTTC.

CDR3 sequence reads: CARTRGGTPSKYNEQFF. The CDR3, as DNA: TGTGCCCGAACGAGAGGCGGGACCCCCTCGAAATACAATGAGCAGTTCTTC. The chain uses TRBV30 and TRBJ2-1; TRBD2 might be the D (6 bases). Trimming pared 8 bases from V and 4 bases from J, leaving 27 bases between. Germline V gene lookup returns CDR1 GTSNPN and CDR2 SVGIG (reference sequence). The CDR3 spans 17 residues.

The rearrangement links TRBV5-4 to TRBJ2-7; weak D call: TRBD1 (6 bases). The germline V gene has CDR1 SGHNT and CDR2 YYREEE (reference sequence). The CDR3 is made up of 15 amino acids. V was pared by 2 bases and J by 3 bases, with 15 bases between. In DNA, the CDR3 is TGTGCCAGCAGCTTAAGGACAGACCTCTTCTACGAGCAGTACTTC. Encoded protein: CASSLRTDLFYEQYF.

The chain joins TRBV4-3 to TRBJ2-7; 8 nucleotides agree with TRBD2. Germline loops: CDR1 LGHNA, CDR2 YSLEER. CDR3 length: 15 amino acids. V lost 1 base and J lost 4; bases outside the gene matches: 6. DNA of the CDR3: TGCGCCAGCAGCCAAGCATTAGCGGGAAGTTACGAGCAGTACTTC. It encodes CASSQALAGSYEQYF.

V usage is TRBV15 and J usage is TRBJ2-7; TRBD2 matches 14 bases. The CDR3 covers 14 residues. CDR1 and CDR2 from the germline V gene are LNHNV and YYDKDF (reference sequence). V shed 5 bases, J shed 6 bases, and the junction held 3 bases outside the gene matches. CDR3 sequence: CATSFGLAGGEQYF. The CDR3 DNA is TGTGCCACCAGCTTCGGACTAGCGGGAGGCGAGCAGTACTTC.

A few counts support this clone. V and J are TRBV5-4 and TRBJ1-1; D possibly corresponds to TRBD1 (6 bases). CDR1 is SGHNT, CDR2 YYREEE, per germline (reference sequence). V was clipped by 4 bases and J by 1 base, with 11 bases between them. The length of the CDR3 is 14 residues. The CDR3 coding sequence is TGTGCCAGCAGCCTGACAGGTTCGAACACTGAAGCTTTCTTT. It codes for CASSLTGSNTEAFF.

The V call is TRBV27, the J call TRBJ2-2; D is undetermined. The CDR3 runs to 12 residues. Between the trimmed V and J ends, which lost 6 bases and 5 bases, there was a span of 7 bases. Germline V gene data show CDR1 as MNHEY and CDR2 as SMNVEV (reference sequence). CDR3 nucleotide sequence: TGTGCCAGCAGCCCGCTAACCGGGGAGCTGTTTTTT. Translating it yields CASSPLTGELFF.